Shown below are 13 T cell receptor beta chains from a single sample sequenced in a study of T cells in Graves' hyperthyroidism and ophthalmopathy. Amplified TCR beta CDR3 regions derived from RNA transcripts. The HTBI primer set served for first-round RT-PCR of the TCR CDR3. TCRdb itself ran the multiplex PCR reads through MiXCR, one entry per CDR3 protein. The repertoire consists of approximately 590,000 distinct CDR3 sequences, with 46% occurring once and the leading ten covering about 7.9%. The source material was peripheral blood or thyroid tissue (not recorded which). The source is a woman aged 18-29 years with Graves' hyperthyroidism.

J is TRBJ2-2 and V is TRBV29-1; D perhaps matches TRBD2 (6 bases). Looked up from germline, CDR1 is SQVTM and CDR2 is ANQGSEA. CDR3 size: 15 residues. Trimming removed 3 bases from V and 4 bases from J, with 15 bases in between. The CDR3, as DNA: TGCAGCGTTGAGGTGGCGGAGGGGCTCACCGGGGAGCTGTTTTTT. It yields the protein CSVEVAEGLTGELFF.

This chain joins TRBV29-1 and TRBJ2-5; TRBD1 is a possible D gene (6 bases). In germline, CDR1 is SQVTM, CDR2 ANQGSEA. V was cut by 5 bases and J by 5 bases, with 15 bases left in between. This CDR3 spans 13 amino acids. DNA for the CDR3: TGCAGCGTTAGACAGGTGGGGGTGGAGACCCAGTACTTC. It encodes CSVRQVGVETQYF.

About this clonotype itself: One end of the junction fails to match germline, which may point to a read error. V gene TRBV6-5 combines with J gene TRBJ1-5; no clear D gene. Germline V gives CDR1 MNHEY, CDR2 SVGAGI. The CDR3 runs to 13 residues. The CDR3 DNA is TGTGCCATCAGTTACTCGAGTGGTGGGCCCCAGCATTTT. It translates to CAISYSSGGPQHF.

The chain recombines TRBV24-1 with TRBJ1-2; weak D call: TRBD1 (5 bases). CDR1 KGHDR and CDR2 SFDVKD come from the germline V gene. The CDR3 runs to 13 residues. The V and J ends lost 7 bases and 4 bases respectively, with 12 bases between them. CDR3: CATSVAGSYGYTF. In DNA form, the CDR3 reads TGTGCCACCAGCGTTGCAGGGAGCTATGGCTACACCTTC.

This clonotype was picked up many times. The chain links TRBV7-9 to TRBJ1-2; tentatively, D is TRBD1 (6 bases). The CDR3 has 14 residues. Trimming shortened V by 4 bases and J by 0 bases, and 9 bases separated the two germline ends. CDR1 is SEHNR, CDR2 FQNEAQ, per germline (reference sequence). CDR3: CASSSQGANYGYTF. In nucleotides, the CDR3 is TGTGCCAGCAGCTCACAGGGTGCTAACTATGGCTACACCTTC.

The rearrangement links TRBV25-1 to TRBJ1-1; D remains unclear. The ends were cut back, 4 bases at V and 0 bases at J, with 12 bases in the middle. Germline CDR1 and CDR2: MGHDK and SYGVNS. CDR3 size: 15 residues. The CDR3 sequence is CASSAHRGLNTEAFF. The CDR3, as DNA: TGTGCCAGCAGTGCCCACCGGGGTCTGAACACTGAAGCTTTCTTT.

In its sample, this clonotype was seen many times. The chain carries TRBV25-1 and TRBJ2-7; TRBD1 matches at 8 bases. Germline lookup yields CDR1 MGHDK and CDR2 SYGVNS. V lost 5 bases to trimming and J lost 6 bases; unmatched junction nucleotides: 12. CDR3 length: 15 residues. The CDR3 coding sequence is TGTGCCAGCAGTCCAACTCTCGACAGGGGAATCGAGCAGTACTTC. This sequence encodes CASSPTLDRGIEQYF.

The rearrangement links TRBV2 to TRBJ1-2; D possibly corresponds to TRBD1 (5 bases). V was trimmed by 1 base and J by 6 bases, leaving 12 bases between them. Germline values: CDR1 SNHLY, CDR2 FYNNEI. The CDR3 contains 14 residues. CDR3 region: CASSEGGAADGYTF. The DNA of the CDR3 is TGTGCCAGCAGTGAAGGTGGGGCAGCGGATGGCTACACCTTC.

The chain combines TRBV20-1 with TRBJ2-2, with 11 bases matching TRBD2. There are 14 residues in the CDR3. The germline CDR1 and CDR2 sequences are DFQATT and SNEGSKA (reference sequence). Unmatched junction bases numbered 5, after V lost 5 bases and J lost 6 bases. The CDR3 bases are TGCAGTGCTGGCACTAGCGGGAGAGCCGGGGAGCTGTTTTTT. Its translation is CSAGTSGRAGELFF.

The CDR3 nucleotides are TGTGCCGGCGGCCCCTCTAGCGGGCCCTACGAGCAGTACTTC. As protein: CAGGPSSGPYEQYF. The rearrangement uses TRBV7-8 and TRBJ2-7; 8 nucleotides agree with TRBD2. This CDR3 is 14 amino acids long. The germline V gene has CDR1 SGHVS and CDR2 FQNEAQ. The V segment lost 11 bases and the J segment 2 bases; nucleotides outside the gene matches: 11.

This clonotype came up many times. The chain has TRBV7-2 and TRBJ2-7; D remains ambiguous. V lost 2 bases to trimming and J lost 0 bases, with 11 bases between them. Germline V lookup: CDR1 SGHTA, CDR2 FQGNSA. The CDR3 contains 15 residues. CDR3 in amino acids: CASSLMVSSSYEQYF. The CDR3 DNA reads TGTGCCAGCAGCTTAATGGTCTCGAGCTCCTACGAGCAGTACTTC.

For this clonotype: A much larger clone is a single base away; this may be a read error. This chain joins TRBV25-1 and TRBJ1-2; D remains unclear. CDR1 and CDR2 from the germline V gene are MGHDK and SYGVNS. The CDR3 contains 13 residues. CDR3: CASSPDTDYGYIF. CDR3 in DNA: TGTGCCAGCAGCCCCGACACAGACTATGGCTACATCTTC.

The chain recombines TRBV29-1 with TRBJ2-7; TRBD2 aligns across 9 bases. This CDR3 comprises 13 residues. J gave up 1 base and V 8 bases, and 6 bases lay outside the gene matches. Germline V gene sequence: CDR1 SQVTM, CDR2 ANQGSEA. DNA of the CDR3: TGCAGCTTGGGTCTAGCGGGGTCCTACGAGCAGTACTTC. Its protein is CSLGLAGSYEQYF.